A selection of T cell receptor beta chains follows, all from one sample in a study of tumor-infiltrating lymphocytes in primary liver carcinoma. Via MiXCR, TCRdb re-called the multiplex PCR reads, giving one row per CDR3 protein. The data show just over 300,000 distinct CDR3 sequences, roughly three fifths seen once. Sequencing was done on a sample of peripheral blood. The receptor source for this set is a woman aged 25-40 years with primary liver carcinoma and hepatitis B virus infection. Each CDR3 is given with its conserved first and last residue. The D gene is left open where the match is weak. The size of a clone is reported for some rows only, either as once, few or many, or as a class for expanded clones.

V gene	J gene	clone size	D gene	CDR3 protein	CDR3 DNA
TRBV29-1	TRBJ1-5	.	TRBD1	CSLNTGVGQPQHF	TGCAGCCTTAATACAGGGGTCGGTCAGCCCCAGCACTTT
TRBV11-3	TRBJ2-1	many	TRBD2	CASSLVLAGEQFF	TGTGCCAGCAGCTTAGTACTAGCGGGTGAGCAGTTCTTC
TRBV10-3	TRBJ1-5	.	.	CAISEARNSKQPQHF	TGTGCCATCAGTGAGGCCAGAAATAGCAAACAGCCCCAGCATTTT
TRBV11-2	TRBJ2-7	.	.	CASNHPGLTHEQYF	TGTGCCAGCAACCACCCGGGACTTACCCACGAGCAGTACTTC
TRBV6-2/TRBV6-3	TRBJ2-2	few	TRBD1	CASNLPWDRGLGGTGELFF	TGTGCCAGCAACTTGCCCTGGGACAGGGGGCTCGGTGGCACCGGGGAGCTGTTTTTT
TRBV5-1	TRBJ2-1	.	.	CASNRGGTKNEQFF	TGCGCCAGCAACAGGGGTGGGACTAAAAATGAGCAGTTCTTC
TRBV29-1	TRBJ2-7	many	TRBD1	CSVGQGIHYEQYF	TGCAGCGTTGGACAGGGTATCCACTACGAGCAGTACTTC
TRBV6-2/TRBV6-3	TRBJ2-7	many	.	CASSSSRVVDEQYF	TGTGCCAGCAGTTCGAGTCGCGTAGTTGACGAGCAGTACTTC
TRBV4-1	TRBJ2-2	few	.	CASSQVPGVADTGELFF	TGCGCCAGCAGCCAAGTCCCCGGGGTAGCGGACACCGGGGAGCTGTTTTTT
TRBV6-5	TRBJ2-7	few	TRBD2	CASSYKGVGLEKSYEQYF	TGTGCCAGCAGTTACAAAGGGGTGGGACTAGAAAAAAGCTACGAGCAGTACTTC
TRBV19	TRBJ1-5	.	.	CASTTMHSNQPQHF	TGTGCCAGTACCACGATGCATAGCAATCAGCCCCAGCATTTT
TRBV11-2	TRBJ2-5	.	TRBD2	CASSLRGTSGNWQETQYF	TGTGCCAGCAGCTTACGTGGGACTAGCGGGAATTGGCAAGAGACCCAGTACTTC
TRBV4-3	TRBJ2-3	many	.	CASSRGGFQVDTQYF	TGCGCCAGCAGCCGAGGAGGTTTCCAGGTAGATACGCAGTATTTT
TRBV7-8	TRBJ2-2	.	.	CASSSQRQESTGELFF	TGTGCCAGCAGCTCCCAAAGACAGGAGTCGACCGGGGAGCTGTTTTTT
TRBV7-8	TRBJ2-1	.	TRBD2	CASSARHLAASTYSELFF	TGTGCCAGCAGCGCGAGGCACCTAGCGGCATCAACCTACAGTGAGCTGTTCTTC
TRBV5-6	TRBJ2-1	.	TRBD1	CASRGGQGNFNNEQFF	TGTGCCAGCAGAGGGGGACAGGGGAATTTCAACAATGAGCAGTTCTTC
TRBV10-3	TRBJ2-3	.	.	CAISPFTDTQYF	TGTGCCATCAGTCCATTCACAGATACGCAGTATTTT
TRBV6-5	TRBJ1-1	many	.	CASRGRTNTEAFF	TGTGCCAGCAGGGGCCGGACGAACACTGAAGCTTTCTTT
TRBV11-3	TRBJ2-3	many	.	CASRRRGQGLHTDTQYF	TGTGCCAGCAGGCGGAGGGGGCAGGGGCTCCACACAGATACGCAGTATTTT
TRBV6-1	TRBJ1-5	.	.	CASSEMAGKGQPQHF	TGTGCCAGCAGTGAAATGGCAGGGAAGGGTCAGCCTCAGCATTTT
TRBV6-1	TRBJ2-1	.	TRBD2	CARWSGRAVNEQFF	TGTGCCCGCTGGTCCGGGAGGGCCGTCAATGAGCAGTTCTTC
TRBV29-1	TRBJ2-7	few	TRBD2	CGVSSGSRSYEQYF	TGCGGCGTGAGCAGCGGGAGCCGTTCCTACGAGCAGTACTTC
TRBV29-1	TRBJ1-4	.	.	CSVEDLNEKEKLFF	TGCAGCGTTGAAGATCTAAATGAAAAGGAAAAACTGTTTTTT
TRBV7-3	TRBJ2-1	.	.	CASSDGRSNEQFF	TGTGCCAGCAGCGACGGACGCAGCAACGAGCAGTTCTTC
TRBV6-1	TRBJ2-3	.	.	CASSARTALDTQYF	TGTGCCAGCAGTGCCCGGACTGCCCTCGATACGCAGTATTTT
TRBV11-2	TRBJ2-1	.	.	CTISYIKHISYNEQFF	TGTACCATCAGCTACATTAAACATATCTCCTACAATGAGCAGTTCTTC
TRBV14	TRBJ2-1	few	TRBD2	CASSQGMRGAGAYNEQFF	TGTGCCAGCAGCCAAGGGATGCGCGGGGCGGGAGCATACAATGAGCAGTTCTTC
TRBV7-8	TRBJ1-6	.	.	CASSLYWAGGNSPLHF	TGTGCCAGCAGCTTATACTGGGCCGGGGGGAATTCACCCCTCCACTTT
TRBV4-1	TRBJ1-6	few	TRBD1	CASSQTHRDRGYPLHF	TGCGCCAGCAGCCAGACGCACCGGGACAGGGGATATCCCCTCCACTTT
TRBV7-8	TRBJ2-7	.	TRBD2	CASGLIPGLADNEQYF	TGTGCCAGCGGCTTAATCCCGGGTCTAGCGGACAACGAGCAGTACTTC
TRBV6-4	TRBJ2-2	.	TRBD2	CASRPFGGTGELFF	TGTGCCAGCAGACCCTTCGGGGGGACCGGGGAGCTGTTTTTT
TRBV11-2	TRBJ2-1	once	TRBD2	CASSSARVGLAGESTKNEQFF	TGTGCCAGCAGCTCTGCCCGGGTGGGACTAGCGGGAGAGAGCACGAAGAATGAGCAGTTCTTC
TRBV14	TRBJ1-2	once	.	CASSQENKGGYTF	TGTGCCAGCAGCCAAGAAAACAAGGGTGGCTACACCTTC
TRBV11-3	TRBJ1-2	many	.	CASSSGRNYGYTF	TGTGCCAGCAGCTCGGGACGGAACTATGGCTACACCTTC
TRBV7-9	TRBJ1-6	.	.	CASSAGPANSPLHF	TGTGCCAGCAGCGCCGGACCGGCGAATTCACCCCTCCACTTT
TRBV7-9	TRBJ1-1	.	.	CASSLVGQGSKSFF	.
TRBV4-2	TRBJ2-7	many	.	CASSQDPRSYEQYF	TGTGCCAGCAGCCAAGATCCTAGGTCGTACGAGCAGTACTTC
TRBV6-5	TRBJ2-7	few	.	CASSYSGDPREQYF	TGTGCCAGCAGTTACTCCGGGGACCCACGGGAGCAGTACTTC
TRBV5-5	TRBJ2-3	.	.	CASSLGSSGTDTQYF	TGTGCCAGCAGCTTGGGGAGTAGCGGAACAGATACGCAGTATTTT
TRBV29-1	TRBJ1-3	many	.	CSVAGNPYSGNTIYF	TGCAGCGTTGCGGGGAACCCTTACTCTGGAAACACCATATATTTT